This T cell receptor (beta chain) originates from a study of blood T cell repertoires in COVID-19. About the study: Specimens from acute and convalescent COVID-19 originated in the United States, Italy and Spain. T cells, B-cell-depleted T cells, or PBMCs supplied cDNA or gDNA.

This CDR3 spans 15 amino acids. Unmatched junction bases numbered 7, after V lost 4 bases and J lost 3 bases. Per germline, CDR1 SGDLS and CDR2 YYNGEE. Methods used by the authors: Reference gene primer amplification gave estimated nucleated cell counts. The data were produced by immunoSEQ multiplex PCR, yet TCRdb's version contains in-frame clones alone and is incomplete. D and trimming were read from the DNA, whereas the V and J calls and clone size are those reported in that table. The data hold roughly 350,000 clones, with around 90% observed a single time. The gene calls are TRBV9 and TRBJ1-2, with 9 bases aligning to TRBD1. The sequence was collected from a woman aged 18-29 years who had recovered from COVID-19. Specimen: peripheral blood. The CDR3: CASSSGTGGYYGYTF. CDR3 sequence (DNA): TGTGCCAGCAGCTCCGGAACAGGGGGCTACTATGGCTACACCTTC.